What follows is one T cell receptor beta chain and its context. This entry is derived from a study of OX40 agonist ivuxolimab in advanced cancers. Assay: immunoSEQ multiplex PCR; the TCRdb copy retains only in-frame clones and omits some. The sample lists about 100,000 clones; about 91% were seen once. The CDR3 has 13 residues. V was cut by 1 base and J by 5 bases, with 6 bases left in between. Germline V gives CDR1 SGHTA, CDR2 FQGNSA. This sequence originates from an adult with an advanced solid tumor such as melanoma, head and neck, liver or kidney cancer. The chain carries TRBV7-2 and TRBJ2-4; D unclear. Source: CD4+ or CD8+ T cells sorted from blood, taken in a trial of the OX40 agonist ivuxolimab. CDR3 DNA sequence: TGTGCCAGCAGCTTAGTCTTGGAAAACATTCAGTACTTC. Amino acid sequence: CASSLVLENIQYF.